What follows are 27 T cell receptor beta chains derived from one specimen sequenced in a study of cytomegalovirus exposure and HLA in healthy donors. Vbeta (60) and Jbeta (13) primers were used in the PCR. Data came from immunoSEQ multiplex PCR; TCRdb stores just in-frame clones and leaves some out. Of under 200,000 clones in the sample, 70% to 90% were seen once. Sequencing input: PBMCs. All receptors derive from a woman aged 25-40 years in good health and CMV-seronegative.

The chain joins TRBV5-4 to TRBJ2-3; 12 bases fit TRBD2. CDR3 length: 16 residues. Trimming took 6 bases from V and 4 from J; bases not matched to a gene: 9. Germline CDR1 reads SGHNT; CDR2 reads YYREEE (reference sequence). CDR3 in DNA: TGTGCCAGCACCGCGCTAGCGGGGGGGCACCCAGATACGCAGTATTTT. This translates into CASTALAGGHPDTQYF.

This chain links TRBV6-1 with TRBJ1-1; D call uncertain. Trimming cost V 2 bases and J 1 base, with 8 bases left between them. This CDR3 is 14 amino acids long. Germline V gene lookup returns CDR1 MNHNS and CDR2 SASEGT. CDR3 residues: CASSETLANTEAFF. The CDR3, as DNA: TGTGCCAGCAGTGAAACGTTGGCGAACACTGAAGCTTTCTTT.

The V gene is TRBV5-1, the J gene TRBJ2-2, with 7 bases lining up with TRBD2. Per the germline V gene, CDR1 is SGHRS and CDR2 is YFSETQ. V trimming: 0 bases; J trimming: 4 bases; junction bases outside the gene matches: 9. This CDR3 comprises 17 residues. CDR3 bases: TGCGCCAGCAGCTTGGAGGTAGGCGGGAGTTCCACCGGGGAGCTGTTTTTT. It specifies CASSLEVGGSSTGELFF.

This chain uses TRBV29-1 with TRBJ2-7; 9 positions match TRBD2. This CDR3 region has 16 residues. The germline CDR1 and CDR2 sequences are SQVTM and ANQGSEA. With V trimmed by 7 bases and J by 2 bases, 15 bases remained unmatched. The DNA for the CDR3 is TGCAGCGCCGCGGGGGGGGTGCAGAGAGAACCCTACGAGCAGTACTTC. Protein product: CSAAGGVQREPYEQYF.

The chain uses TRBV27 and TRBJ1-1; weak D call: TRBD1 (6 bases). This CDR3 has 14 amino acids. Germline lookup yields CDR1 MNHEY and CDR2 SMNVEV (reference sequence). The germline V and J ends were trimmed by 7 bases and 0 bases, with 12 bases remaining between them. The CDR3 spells CASTTGTLNTEAFF. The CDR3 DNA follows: TGTGCCAGCACCACAGGGACACTGAACACTGAAGCTTTCTTT.

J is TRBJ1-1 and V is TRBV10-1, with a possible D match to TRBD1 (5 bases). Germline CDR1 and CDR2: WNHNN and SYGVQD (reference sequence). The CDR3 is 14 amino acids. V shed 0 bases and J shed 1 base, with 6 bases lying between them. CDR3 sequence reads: CASSESQGNTEAFF. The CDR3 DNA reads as TGCGCCAGCAGTGAGTCTCAGGGGAACACTGAAGCTTTCTTT.

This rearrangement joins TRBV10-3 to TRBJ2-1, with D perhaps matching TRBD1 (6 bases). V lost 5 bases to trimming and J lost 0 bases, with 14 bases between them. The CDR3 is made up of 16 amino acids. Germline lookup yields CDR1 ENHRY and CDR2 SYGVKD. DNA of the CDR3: TGTGCCATCAGTCTGCTGGACAGCTACTCCTACAATGAGCAGTTCTTC. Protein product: CAISLLDSYSYNEQFF.

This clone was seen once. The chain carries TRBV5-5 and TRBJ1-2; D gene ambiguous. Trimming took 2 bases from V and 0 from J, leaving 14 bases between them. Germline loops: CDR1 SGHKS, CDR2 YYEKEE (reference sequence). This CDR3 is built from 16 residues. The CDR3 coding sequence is TGTGCCAGCAGCTTACAACAGCGGCCAGCTAACTATGGCTACACCTTC. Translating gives CASSLQQRPANYGYTF. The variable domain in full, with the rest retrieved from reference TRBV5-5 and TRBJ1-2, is DAGVTQSPTHLIKTRGQQVTLRCSPISGHKSVSWYQQVLGQGPQFIFQYYEKEERGRGNFPDRFSARQFPNYSSELNVNALLLGDSALYLCASSLQQRPANYGYTFGSGTRLTVV.

CDR3 in DNA: TGTGCCAGCAGCTTGTTTGGGGGGGGAAACACCATATATTTT. It is translated as CASSLFGGGNTIYF. The V gene is TRBV5-4, the J gene TRBJ1-3; possibly TRBD1 for D (5 bases). This CDR3 comprises 14 residues. V was clipped by 1 base and J by 4 bases, with 9 bases between them. In germline, CDR1 is SGHNT, CDR2 YYREEE (reference sequence).

The CDR3 loop reads CASSTRDRGLGNTEAFF. DNA for the CDR3: TGCGCCAGCAGCACCCGGGACAGGGGGCTGGGGAACACTGAAGCTTTCTTT. This chain links TRBV4-1 with TRBJ1-1; 12 nucleotides match TRBD1. This CDR3 comprises 17 residues. V shed 5 bases and J 1 base; nucleotides not matched to a gene: 8. The V gene's germline CDR1 is MGHRA and CDR2 YSYEKL.

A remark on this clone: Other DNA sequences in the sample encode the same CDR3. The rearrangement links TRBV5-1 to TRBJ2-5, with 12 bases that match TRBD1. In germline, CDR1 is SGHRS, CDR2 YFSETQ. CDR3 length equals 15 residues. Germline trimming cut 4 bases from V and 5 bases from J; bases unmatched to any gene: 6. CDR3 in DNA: TGCGCCAGCAGCCCGGGACAGGGGGCCGGGGAGACCCAGTACTTC. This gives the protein CASSPGQGAGETQYF.

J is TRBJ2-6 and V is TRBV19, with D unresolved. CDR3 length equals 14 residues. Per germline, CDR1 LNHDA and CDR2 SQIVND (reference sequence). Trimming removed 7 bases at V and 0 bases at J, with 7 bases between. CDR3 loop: CASTIGSGANVLTF. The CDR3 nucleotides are TGTGCCAGTACTATCGGCTCTGGGGCCAACGTCCTGACTTTC.

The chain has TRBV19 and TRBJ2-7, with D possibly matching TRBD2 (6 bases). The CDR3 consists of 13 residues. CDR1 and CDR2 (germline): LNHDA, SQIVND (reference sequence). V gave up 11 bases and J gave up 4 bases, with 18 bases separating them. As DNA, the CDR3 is TGTGCCGCTCTGGGCGGGATCGGGTACGAGCAGTACTTC. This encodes CAALGGIGYEQYF.

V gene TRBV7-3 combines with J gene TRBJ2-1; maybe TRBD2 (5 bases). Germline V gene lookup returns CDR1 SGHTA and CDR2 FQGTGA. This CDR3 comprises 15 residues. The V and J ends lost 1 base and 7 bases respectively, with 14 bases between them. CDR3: CASSLIEATTNEQFF. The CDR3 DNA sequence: TGTGCCAGCAGCTTAATAGAGGCGACTACGAATGAGCAGTTCTTC.

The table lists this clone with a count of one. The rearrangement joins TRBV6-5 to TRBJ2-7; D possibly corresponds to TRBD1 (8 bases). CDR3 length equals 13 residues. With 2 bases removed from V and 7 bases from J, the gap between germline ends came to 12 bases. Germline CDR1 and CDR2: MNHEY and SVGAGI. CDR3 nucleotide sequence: TGTGCCAGCAGTTACGGACAGGGAGGGGAGCAGTACTTC. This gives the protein CASSYGQGGEQYF.

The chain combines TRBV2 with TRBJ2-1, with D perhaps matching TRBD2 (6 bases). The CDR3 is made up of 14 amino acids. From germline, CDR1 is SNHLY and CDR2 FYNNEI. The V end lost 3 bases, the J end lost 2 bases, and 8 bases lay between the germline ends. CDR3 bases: TGTGCCAGCAGTGATCTAGCGACCTACAATGAGCAGTTCTTC. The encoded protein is CASSDLATYNEQFF.

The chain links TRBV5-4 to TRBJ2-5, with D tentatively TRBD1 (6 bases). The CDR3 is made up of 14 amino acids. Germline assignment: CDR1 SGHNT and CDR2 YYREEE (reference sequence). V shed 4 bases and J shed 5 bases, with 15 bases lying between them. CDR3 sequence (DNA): TGTGCCAGCAGCCCTCACAGGGAAGGGGAGACCCAGTACTTC. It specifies CASSPHREGETQYF.

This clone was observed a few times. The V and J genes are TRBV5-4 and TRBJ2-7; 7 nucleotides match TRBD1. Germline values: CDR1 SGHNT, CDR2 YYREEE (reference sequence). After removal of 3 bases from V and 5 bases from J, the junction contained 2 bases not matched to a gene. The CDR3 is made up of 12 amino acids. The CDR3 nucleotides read TGTGCCAGCAGCTCGGGACAGAACGAGCAGTACTTC. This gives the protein CASSSGQNEQYF.

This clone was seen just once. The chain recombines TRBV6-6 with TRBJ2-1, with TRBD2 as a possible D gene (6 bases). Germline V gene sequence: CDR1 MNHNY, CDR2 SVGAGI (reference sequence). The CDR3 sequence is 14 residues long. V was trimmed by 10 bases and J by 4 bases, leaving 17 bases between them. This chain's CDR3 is CATTAGTVYNEQFF. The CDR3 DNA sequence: TGTGCCACCACAGCCGGGACTGTTTACAATGAGCAGTTCTTC.

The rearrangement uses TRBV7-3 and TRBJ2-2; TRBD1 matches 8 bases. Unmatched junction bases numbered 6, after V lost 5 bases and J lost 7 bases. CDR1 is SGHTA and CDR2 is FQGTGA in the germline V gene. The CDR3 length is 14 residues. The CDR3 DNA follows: TGTGCCAGCAGCCGGACAGGGTTGGACGGGGAGCTGTTTTTT. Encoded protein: CASSRTGLDGELFF.

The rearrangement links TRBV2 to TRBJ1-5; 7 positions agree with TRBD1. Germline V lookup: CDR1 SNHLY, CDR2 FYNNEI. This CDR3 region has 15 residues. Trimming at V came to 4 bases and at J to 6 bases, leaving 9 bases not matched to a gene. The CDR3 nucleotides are TGTGCCAGCAGTGTCCTTGACAGGGTTAGTCAGCCCCAGCATTTT. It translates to CASSVLDRVSQPQHF.

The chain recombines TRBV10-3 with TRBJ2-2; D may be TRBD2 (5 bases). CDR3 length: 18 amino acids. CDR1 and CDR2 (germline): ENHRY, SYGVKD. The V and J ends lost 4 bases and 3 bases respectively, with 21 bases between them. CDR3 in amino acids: CAISGPEQPNGDTGELFF. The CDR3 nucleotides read TGTGCCATCAGTGGGCCGGAACAGCCGAACGGGGACACCGGGGAGCTGTTTTTT.

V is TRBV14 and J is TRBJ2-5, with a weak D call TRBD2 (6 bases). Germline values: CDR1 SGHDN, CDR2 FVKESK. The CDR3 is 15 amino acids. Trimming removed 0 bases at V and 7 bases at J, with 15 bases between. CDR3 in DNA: TGTGCCAGCAGCCAAGATCCGGCTCGGGGAGGGACCCAGTACTTC. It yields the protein CASSQDPARGGTQYF.

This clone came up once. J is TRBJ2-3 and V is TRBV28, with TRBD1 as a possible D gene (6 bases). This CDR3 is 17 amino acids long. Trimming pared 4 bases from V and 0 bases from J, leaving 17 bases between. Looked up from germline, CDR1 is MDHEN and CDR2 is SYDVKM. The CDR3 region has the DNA TGTGCCAGCAGTTCCGCGGTTGGCAGGGGAAGCACAGATACGCAGTATTTT. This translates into CASSSAVGRGSTDTQYF.

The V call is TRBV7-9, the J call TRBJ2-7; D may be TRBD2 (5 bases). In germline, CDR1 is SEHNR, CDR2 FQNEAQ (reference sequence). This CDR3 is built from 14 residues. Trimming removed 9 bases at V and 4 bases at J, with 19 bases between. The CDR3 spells CASGVGPGSYEQYF. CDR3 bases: TGTGCCAGTGGGGTGGGTCCGGGGTCTTACGAGCAGTACTTC.

CDR3 DNA sequence: TGTGCCAGCAGTCCATTAGGGGTTAGGATTGAGACCCAGTACTTC. This translates into CASSPLGVRIETQYF. This chain uses TRBV6-1 with TRBJ2-5; maybe TRBD1 (5 bases). V shed 5 bases and J shed 5 bases, with 18 bases lying between them. The germline CDR1 and CDR2 sequences are MNHNS and SASEGT. The CDR3 is made up of 15 amino acids.

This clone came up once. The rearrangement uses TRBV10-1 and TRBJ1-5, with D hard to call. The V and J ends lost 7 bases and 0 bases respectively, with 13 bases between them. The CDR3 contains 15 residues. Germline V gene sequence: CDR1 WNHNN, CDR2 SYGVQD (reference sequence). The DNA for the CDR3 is TGCGCCAGCAAAGTTCTACCATATAGCAATCAGCCCCAGCATTTT. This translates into CASKVLPYSNQPQHF.